This TCR beta chain appears in the sequencing data of a study of blood T cell repertoires in COVID-19 (TCRdb year 2020). A note on the overall study: Samples from collaborators originated in the United States, Italy and Spain and spanned both the acute and convalescent phases of COVID-19. The repertoires were released in a freely available public database intended as a resource for research on the immune response to SARS-CoV-2. Samples were obtained from the ongoing ImmuneRACE study (first 160 participants) and from some 1,200 subjects provided by 6 global collaborators. HLA class I and class II types, where available, came from metadata supplied by the sample provider rather than from assay-based typing. Subjects who had been exposed to COVID-19, were actively infected with it, or had recovered from it provided the deeply sampled blood TCRbeta repertoires that made up the dataset. The prospective study material was composed of cDNA or gDNA derived from T cells, B-cell-depleted T cells, or PBMCs. Nearly every sample came with metadata listing a de-identified subject ID, COVID-19 status, age in years and sex.

To note about this clone: The antigen it recognizes is unknown. Base qualities are not recorded, but no much larger clone differs from it by a single base.

V loses 7 bases, J loses 8 bases, and the germline ends lie 15 bases apart. The CDR1 and CDR2 encoded by the germline V gene are MGHRA and YSYEKL. Its CDR3 holds 14 amino acids, cysteine through phenylalanine. The CDR3 DNA has 42 bases and is translated from base 1. The study at large found these results: The amount of clinical and demographic metadata varied by source and participant and was provided uncurated.

TCRbeta CDR3 regions were amplified from genomic DNA using the immunoSEQ Assay, a bias-controlled multiplex PCR. The authors' analysis ran thus. The number of nucleated cells in each sample was estimated by amplification of reference gene primers within the assay. To quantify the absolute abundance of each unique TCRbeta CDR3 rearrangement, sequence reads were collapsed and filtered. Productive Simpson clonality was computed per sample as the square root of Simpson's diversity index over productive rearrangements. TCRdb retrieved this table from immuneACCESS and kept in-frame rearrangements only. Not all clones are present; in checked studies, unresolved V genes account for under half, and no reason is known for the remainder. V and J calls and clone size are as listed in that table; D and trimming were resolved from the DNA. The sample table lists more than 110,000 clones, 86% of them with a count of one. Around 4.5% of the sample is held by the ten biggest clonotypes.

Participants in the prospective study were enrolled through a virtual design, were aged about 18 to 100 years, and lived in fewer than 30 United States geographic areas. To assign participants to cohorts, the prospective study relied on clinical history that participants themselves reported in a screening survey and a study questionnaire. For ImmuneRACE Cohort 3, a participant was defined as recovered based on two consecutive negative NP/OP PCR tests, clearance by a healthcare professional, or resolution of symptoms. Mobile phlebotomists in the prospective study collected whole blood, serum and a nasopharyngeal or oropharyngeal swab from every participant. Additional blood draws and questionnaires over an approximately 2-month period could optionally be provided by prospective study participants. Prospective study blood samples were shipped either frozen or at room temperature before DNA extraction.

The TCR comes from a man between 50 and 59 years old who had recovered from COVID-19. The V and J genes are TRBV4-1 and TRBJ1-6; TRBD1 is a weak D gene call, 5 bases matching. The sequenced sample was PBMCs or T cells enriched from blood (not recorded which). The CDR3 corresponds to CASKSQGWDSPLHF. The nucleotide sequence is TGCGCCAGCAAAAGTCAGGGTTGGGATTCACCCCTCCACTTT.